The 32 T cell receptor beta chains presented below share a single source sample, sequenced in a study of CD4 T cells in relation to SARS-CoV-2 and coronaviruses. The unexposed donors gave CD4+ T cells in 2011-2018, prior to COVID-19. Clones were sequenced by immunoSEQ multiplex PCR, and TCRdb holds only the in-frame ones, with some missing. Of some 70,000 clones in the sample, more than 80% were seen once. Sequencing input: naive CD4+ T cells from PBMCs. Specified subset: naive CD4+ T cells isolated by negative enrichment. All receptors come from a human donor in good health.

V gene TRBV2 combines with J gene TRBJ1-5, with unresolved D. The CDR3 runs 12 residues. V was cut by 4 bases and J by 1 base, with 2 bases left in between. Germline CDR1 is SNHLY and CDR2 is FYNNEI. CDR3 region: CASSGSNQPQHF. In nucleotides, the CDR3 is TGTGCCAGCAGTGGAAGCAATCAGCCCCAGCATTTT.

The CDR3 here is CASSLGRGQGTNEKLFF. CDR3 bases: TGTGCCAGCAGCTTGGGCCGGGGGCAAGGGACTAATGAAAAACTGTTTTTT. The chain recombines TRBV5-4 with TRBJ1-4, with TRBD1 as a possible D gene (6 bases). CDR3 length: 17 amino acids. Trimming stripped 0 bases from V and 2 bases from J, with 14 bases between. Germline values: CDR1 SGHNT, CDR2 YYREEE (reference sequence).

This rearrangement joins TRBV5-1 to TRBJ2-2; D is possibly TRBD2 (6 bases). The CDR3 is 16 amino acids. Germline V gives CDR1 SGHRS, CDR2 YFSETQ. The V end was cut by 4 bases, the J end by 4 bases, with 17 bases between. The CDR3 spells CASSIRPGGGTGELFF. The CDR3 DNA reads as TGCGCCAGCAGCATCCGGCCCGGGGGTGGCACCGGGGAGCTGTTTTTT.

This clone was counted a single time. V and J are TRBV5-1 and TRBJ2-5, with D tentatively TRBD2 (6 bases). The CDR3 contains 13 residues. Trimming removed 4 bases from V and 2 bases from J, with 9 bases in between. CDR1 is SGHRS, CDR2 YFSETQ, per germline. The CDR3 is CASSGDSQETQYF. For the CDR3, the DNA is TGCGCCAGCAGCGGGGACTCGCAAGAGACCCAGTACTTC.

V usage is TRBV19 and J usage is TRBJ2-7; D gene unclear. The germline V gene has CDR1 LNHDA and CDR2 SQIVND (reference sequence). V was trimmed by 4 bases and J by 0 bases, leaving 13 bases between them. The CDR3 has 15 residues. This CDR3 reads CASSNPTESSYEQYF. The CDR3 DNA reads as TGTGCCAGTAGTAACCCGACGGAGAGCTCCTACGAGCAGTACTTC.

The CDR3 is CASSALQGFSNQPQHF. In nucleotides, the CDR3 is TGTGCCAGCAGCGCATTGCAGGGGTTTAGCAATCAGCCCCAGCATTTT. This chain joins TRBV5-8 and TRBJ1-5; the D gene is possibly TRBD1 (6 bases). This CDR3 contains 16 residues. CDR1 is SGHTS and CDR2 is YDEGEE in the germline V gene. Trimming cost V 4 bases and J 0 bases, with 14 bases left between them.

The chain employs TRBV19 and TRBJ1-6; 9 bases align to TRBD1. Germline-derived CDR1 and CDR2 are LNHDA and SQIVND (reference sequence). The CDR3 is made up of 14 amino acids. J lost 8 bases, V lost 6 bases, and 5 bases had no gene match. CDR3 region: CASRTGTGHSPLHF. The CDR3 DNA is TGTGCCAGTAGGACCGGGACAGGGCATTCACCCCTCCACTTT.

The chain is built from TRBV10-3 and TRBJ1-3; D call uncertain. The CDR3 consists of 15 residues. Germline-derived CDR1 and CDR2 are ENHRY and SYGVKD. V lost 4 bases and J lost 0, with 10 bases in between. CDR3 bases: TGTGCCATCAGTGTTGACGGCGACTCTGGAAACACCATATATTTT. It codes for CAISVDGDSGNTIYF.

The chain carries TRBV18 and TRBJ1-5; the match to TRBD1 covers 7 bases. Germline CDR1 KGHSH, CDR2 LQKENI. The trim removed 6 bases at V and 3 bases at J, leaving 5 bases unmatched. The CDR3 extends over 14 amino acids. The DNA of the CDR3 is TGTGCCAGCTCGTCAGGGGGAACCAATCAGCCCCAGCATTTT. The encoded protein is CASSSGGTNQPQHF.

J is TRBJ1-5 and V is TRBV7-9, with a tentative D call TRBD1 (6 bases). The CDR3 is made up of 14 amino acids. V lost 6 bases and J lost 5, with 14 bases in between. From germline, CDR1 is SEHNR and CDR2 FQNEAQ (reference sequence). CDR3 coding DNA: TGTGCCAGCAGTCGAGGGGGAACGGATCAGCCCCAGCATTTT. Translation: CASSRGGTDQPQHF.

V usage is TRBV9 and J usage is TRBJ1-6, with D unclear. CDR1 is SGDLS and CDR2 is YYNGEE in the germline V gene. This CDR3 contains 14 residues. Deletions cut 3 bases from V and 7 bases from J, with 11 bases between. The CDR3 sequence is CASSADLGNSPLHF. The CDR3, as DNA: TGTGCCAGCAGCGCCGACCTGGGGAATTCACCCCTCCACTTT.

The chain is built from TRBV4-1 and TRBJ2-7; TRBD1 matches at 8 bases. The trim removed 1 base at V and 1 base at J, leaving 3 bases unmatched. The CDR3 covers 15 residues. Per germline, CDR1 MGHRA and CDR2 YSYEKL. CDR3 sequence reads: CASSQATGGSYEQYF. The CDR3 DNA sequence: TGCGCCAGCAGCCAAGCCACAGGGGGATCCTACGAGCAGTACTTC.

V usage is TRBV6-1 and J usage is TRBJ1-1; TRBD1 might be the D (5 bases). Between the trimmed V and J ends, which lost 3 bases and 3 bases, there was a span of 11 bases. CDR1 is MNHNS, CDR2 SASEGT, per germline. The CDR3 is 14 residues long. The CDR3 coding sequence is TGTGCCAGCAGTGATGCAGGGCTGGACACTGAAGCTTTCTTT. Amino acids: CASSDAGLDTEAFF.

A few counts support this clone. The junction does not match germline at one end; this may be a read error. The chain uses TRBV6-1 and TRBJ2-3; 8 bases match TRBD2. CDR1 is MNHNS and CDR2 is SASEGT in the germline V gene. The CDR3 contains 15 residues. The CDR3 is CASTEAGASTDTQYF. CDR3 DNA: TGTGCCAGCACTGAAGCGGGGGCCTCCACAGATACGCAGTATTTT.

This CDR3 reads CSVASGRFTDTQYF. The CDR3 coding sequence is TGCAGCGTTGCAAGCGGGAGGTTCACAGATACGCAGTATTTT. The chain has TRBV29-1 and TRBJ2-3, with 9 positions matching TRBD2. The CDR3 spans 14 residues. The V and J ends lost 4 bases and 2 bases, in that order; junction bases with no gene match: 4. Looked up from germline, CDR1 is SQVTM and CDR2 is ANQGSEA.

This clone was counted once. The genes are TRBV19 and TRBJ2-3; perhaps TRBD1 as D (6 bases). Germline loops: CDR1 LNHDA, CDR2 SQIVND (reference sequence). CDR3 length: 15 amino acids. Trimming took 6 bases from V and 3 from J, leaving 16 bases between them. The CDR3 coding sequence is TGTGCCAGTAGATCGGACAGCATGTTAACAGATACGCAGTATTTT. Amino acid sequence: CASRSDSMLTDTQYF.

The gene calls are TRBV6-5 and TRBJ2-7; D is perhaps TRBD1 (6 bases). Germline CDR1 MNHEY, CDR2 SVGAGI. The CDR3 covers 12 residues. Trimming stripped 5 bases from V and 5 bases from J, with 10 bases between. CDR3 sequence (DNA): TGTGCCAGCAGTCGGACAGTCGACGAGCAGTACTTC. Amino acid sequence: CASSRTVDEQYF.

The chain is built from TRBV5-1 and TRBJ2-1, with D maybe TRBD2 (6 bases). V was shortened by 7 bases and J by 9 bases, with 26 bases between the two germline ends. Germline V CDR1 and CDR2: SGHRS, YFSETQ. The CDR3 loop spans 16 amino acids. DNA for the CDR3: TGCGCCAGCGTCTGGACTACCTCCTTCGACGGGGGTGAGCAGTTCTTC. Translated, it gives CASVWTTSFDGGEQFF.

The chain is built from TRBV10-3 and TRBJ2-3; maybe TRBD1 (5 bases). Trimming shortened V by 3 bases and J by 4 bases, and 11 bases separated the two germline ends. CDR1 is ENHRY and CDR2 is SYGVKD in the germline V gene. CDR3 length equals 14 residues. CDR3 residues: CAISDRAVADTQYF. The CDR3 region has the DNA TGTGCCATCAGTGACAGGGCTGTGGCAGATACGCAGTATTTT.

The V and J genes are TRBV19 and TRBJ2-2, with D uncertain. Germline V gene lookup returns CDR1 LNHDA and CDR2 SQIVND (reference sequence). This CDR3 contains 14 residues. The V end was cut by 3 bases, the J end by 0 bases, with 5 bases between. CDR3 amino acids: CASSIWSNTGELFF. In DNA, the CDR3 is TGTGCCAGTAGTATTTGGTCGAACACCGGGGAGCTGTTTTTT.

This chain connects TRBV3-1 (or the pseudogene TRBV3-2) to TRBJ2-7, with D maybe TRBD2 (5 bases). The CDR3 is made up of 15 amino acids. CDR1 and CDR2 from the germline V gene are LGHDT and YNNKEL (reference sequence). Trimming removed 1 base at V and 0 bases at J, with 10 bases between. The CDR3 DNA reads TGTGCCAGCAGCCAAGGCGGGCAGTACTCCTACGAGCAGTACTTC. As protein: CASSQGGQYSYEQYF.

CDR3 coding DNA: TGTGCCATCAGTGAAGGCCAAGAGACCCAGTACTTC. Residues: CAISEGQETQYF. This rearrangement joins TRBV10-3 to TRBJ2-5; D remains ambiguous. Germline lookup yields CDR1 ENHRY and CDR2 SYGVKD. Trimming removed 3 bases from V and 1 base from J, with 3 bases in between. This CDR3 spans 12 amino acids.

The CDR3 region is CASSDRRQGALQPQHF. In DNA form, the CDR3 reads TGTGCCAGCAGCGACAGAAGACAGGGGGCCTTACAGCCCCAGCATTTT. This rearrangement joins TRBV5-6 to TRBJ1-5; TRBD1 matches at 10 bases. The CDR3 is made up of 16 amino acids. The V gene end was trimmed by 4 bases and the J gene end by 7 bases; junction bases not matched to a gene: 11. Germline V CDR1 and CDR2: SGHDT, YYEEEE.

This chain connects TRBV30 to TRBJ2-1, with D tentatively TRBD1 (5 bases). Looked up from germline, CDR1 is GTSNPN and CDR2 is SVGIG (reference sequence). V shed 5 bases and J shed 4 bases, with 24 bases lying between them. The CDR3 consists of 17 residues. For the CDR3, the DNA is TGTGCCTGGCACCTGGGGCAGGAGATCAGGGCTTACAATGAGCAGTTCTTC. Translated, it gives CAWHLGQEIRAYNEQFF.

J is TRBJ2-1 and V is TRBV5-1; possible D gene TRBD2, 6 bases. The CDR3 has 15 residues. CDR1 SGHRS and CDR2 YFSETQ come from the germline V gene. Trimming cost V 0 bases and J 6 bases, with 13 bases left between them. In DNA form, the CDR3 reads TGCGCCAGCAGCTTGGAGGGGAGGCCATCCAATGAGCAGTTCTTC. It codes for CASSLEGRPSNEQFF.

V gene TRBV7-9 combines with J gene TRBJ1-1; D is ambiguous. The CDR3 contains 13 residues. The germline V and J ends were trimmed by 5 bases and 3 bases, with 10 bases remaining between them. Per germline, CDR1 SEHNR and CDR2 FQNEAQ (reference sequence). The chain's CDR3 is CASSPGADTEAFF. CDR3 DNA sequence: TGTGCCAGCAGCCCGGGAGCGGACACTGAAGCTTTCTTT.

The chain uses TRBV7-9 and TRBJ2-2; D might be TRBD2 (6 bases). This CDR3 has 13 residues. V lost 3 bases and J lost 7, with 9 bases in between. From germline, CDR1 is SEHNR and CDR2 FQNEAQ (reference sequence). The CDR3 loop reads CASSFGGIGELFF. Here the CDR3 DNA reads TGTGCCAGCAGCTTTGGAGGGATCGGGGAGCTGTTTTTT. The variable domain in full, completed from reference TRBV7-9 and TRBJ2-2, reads DTGVSQNPRHKITKRGQNVTFRCDPISEHNRLYWYRQTLGQGPEFLTYFQNEAQLEKSRLLSDRFSAERPKGSFSTLEIQRTEQGDSAMYLCASSFGGIGELFFGEGSRLTVL.

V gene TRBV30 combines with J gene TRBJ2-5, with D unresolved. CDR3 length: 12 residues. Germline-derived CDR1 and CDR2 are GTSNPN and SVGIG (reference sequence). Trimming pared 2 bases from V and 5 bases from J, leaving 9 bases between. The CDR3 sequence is CAWSRGRETQYF. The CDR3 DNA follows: TGTGCCTGGAGTAGAGGCCGGGAGACCCAGTACTTC.

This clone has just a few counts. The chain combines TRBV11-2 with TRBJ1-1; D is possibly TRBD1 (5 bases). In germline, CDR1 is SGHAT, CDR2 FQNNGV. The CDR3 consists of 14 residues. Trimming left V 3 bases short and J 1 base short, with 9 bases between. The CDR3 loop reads CASSFEGKNTEAFF. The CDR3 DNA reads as TGTGCCAGCAGCTTTGAGGGGAAGAACACTGAAGCTTTCTTT.

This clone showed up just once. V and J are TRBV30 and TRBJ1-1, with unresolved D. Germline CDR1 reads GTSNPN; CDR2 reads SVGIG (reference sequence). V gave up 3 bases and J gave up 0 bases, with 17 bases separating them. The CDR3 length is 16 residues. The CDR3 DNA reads TGTGCCTGGAGCGTACCTTCGGGCGGGATGAACACTGAAGCTTTCTTT. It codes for CAWSVPSGGMNTEAFF.

CDR3 sequence (DNA): TGTGCCAGCAGCGTAGAAACTAGCAATGAGCAGTTCTTC. Its translation: CASSVETSNEQFF. The genes are TRBV9 and TRBJ2-1; possibly TRBD2 for D (5 bases). The CDR3 length is 13 residues. Looked up from germline, CDR1 is SGDLS and CDR2 is YYNGEE. V was clipped by 0 bases and J by 6 bases, with 7 bases between them.

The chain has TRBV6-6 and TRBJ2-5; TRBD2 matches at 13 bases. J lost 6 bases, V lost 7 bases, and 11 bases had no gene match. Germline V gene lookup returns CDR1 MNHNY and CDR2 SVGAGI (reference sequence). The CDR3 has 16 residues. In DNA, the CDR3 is TGTGCCAGCACCCCCCGGACTAGCGGGAGTCTGAAGACCCAGTACTTC. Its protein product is CASTPRTSGSLKTQYF.